This TCR beta chain is drawn from a study of T cells in Graves' hyperthyroidism and ophthalmopathy. TCR beta CDR3 regions were amplified from RNA transcripts. With the HTBI primer set, the TCR CDR3 went through a first round of RT-PCR. TCRdb re-derived calls from the multiplex PCR reads in MiXCR, one entry per CDR3 protein. The table includes approximately 590,000 distinct CDR3 sequences, approximately 44% detected once. Across 18 months, stable Graves' hyperthyroidism was marked by no progression to ophthalmopathy. Per the germline V gene, CDR1 is SNHLY and CDR2 is FYNNEI. This CDR3 region has 14 residues. Germline trimming cut 7 bases from V and 6 bases from J; bases unmatched to any gene: 7.

The TCR sequence derives from a woman in her late teens or twenties with Graves' hyperthyroidism. The J gene is TRBJ1-2, the V gene TRBV2; 11 bases match TRBD1. The sample consisted of peripheral blood or thyroid tissue (not recorded which). The CDR3 DNA reads TGTGCCAGCACTCTCCGGGACAGGGGGAATGGCTACACCTTC. It encodes CASTLRDRGNGYTF.